A selection of T cell receptor beta chains follows, all from one sample in a study of ipilimumab plus nivolumab after autologous stem cell transplantation. Clones were read by immunoSEQ multiplex PCR, and TCRdb kept only the in-frame ones, dropping some. The repertoire includes about 43,000 clones, 70% to 90% of them detected once, and roughly 1% sits in the top ten. The sample here was PBMCs, taken in a trial of ipilimumab plus nivolumab as post-transplant consolidation. The receptor set was obtained from a male donor with multiple myeloma. The CDR3 runs from the conserved cysteine through the conserved F or W. The order of the fields is CDR3 protein, CDR3 DNA, clone size, V gene, D gene, J gene. A D gene is named only where the DNA matches it firmly. For some rows the clone size is stated as once, few or many, or as a class when expanded; others skip it.

CASSQSSSTGELFF | TGTGCCAGCAGCCAAAGTAGTAGCACCGGGGAGCTGTTTTTT | . | TRBV9 | . | TRBJ2-2
CASSPGGRGYEQYF | TGTGCCAGCAGCCCGGGGGGGAGGGGCTACGAGCAGTACTTC | few | TRBV5-4 | TRBD2 | TRBJ2-7
CASRVWGTEAFF | TGTGCCAGCAGGGTTTGGGGCACTGAAGCTTTCTTT | few | TRBV28 | . | TRBJ1-1
CASSPGTGTGTQYF | TGTGCCAGCTCACCAGGGACAGGGACCGGGACCCAGTACTTC | . | TRBV18 | TRBD1 | TRBJ2-5
CASSLVGQYNEQFF | TGTGCCAGCAGCTTAGTGGGACAATACAATGAGCAGTTCTTC | . | TRBV7-9 | . | TRBJ2-1
CASSFEGSPLHF | TGTGCCAGCAGCTTTGAGGGTTCACCCCTCCACTTT | . | TRBV7-2 | . | TRBJ1-6
CASSNAPLATNTGELFF | TGCGCCAGCAGCAACGCCCCCTTGGCGACAAACACCGGGGAGCTGTTTTTT | . | TRBV4-1 | . | TRBJ2-2
CASRRGGSGGNTGELFF | TGTGCCAGCAGACGGGGGGGTAGCGGAGGGAACACCGGGGAGCTGTTTTTT | . | TRBV28 | TRBD2 | TRBJ2-2
CASSPGTGTNEKLFF | TGCGCCAGCAGCCCCGGGACAGGGACAAATGAAAAACTGTTTTTT | once | TRBV5-1 | TRBD1 | TRBJ1-4
CASFLRTGANVLTF | TGCGCCAGCTTCCTCCGAACAGGGGCCAACGTCCTGACTTTC | . | TRBV5-1 | . | TRBJ2-6
CAWRRQGTSPLHF | TGTGCCTGGAGAAGGCAGGGAACCTCACCCCTCCACTTT | . | TRBV30 | . | TRBJ1-6